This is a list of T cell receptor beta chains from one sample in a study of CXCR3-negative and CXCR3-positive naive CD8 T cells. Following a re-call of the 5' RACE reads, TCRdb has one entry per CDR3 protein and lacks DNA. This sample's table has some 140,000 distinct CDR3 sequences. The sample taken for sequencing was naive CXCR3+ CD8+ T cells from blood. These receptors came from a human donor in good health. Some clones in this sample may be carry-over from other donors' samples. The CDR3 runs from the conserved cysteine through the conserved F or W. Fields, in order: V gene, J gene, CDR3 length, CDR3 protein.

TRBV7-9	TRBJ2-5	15	CASSLPTGTGETQYF
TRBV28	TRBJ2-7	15	CASSGTGEVLSEQYF
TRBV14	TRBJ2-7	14	CASNPLGGNYEQYF
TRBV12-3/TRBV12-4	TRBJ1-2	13	CASSTTGTYGYTF
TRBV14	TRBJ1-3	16	CASSQDGWLTGNTIYF
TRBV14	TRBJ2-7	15	CASSLLAGGAYEQYF
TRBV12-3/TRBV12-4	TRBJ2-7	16	CASSSTLAGGAYEQYF
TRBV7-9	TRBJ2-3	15	CASQGGPDHPDTQYF
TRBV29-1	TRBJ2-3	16	CSVLGLAGGSTDTQYF
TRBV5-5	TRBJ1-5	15	CASSSGSFSNQPQHF
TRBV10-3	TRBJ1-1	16	CAISGRAGGFITEAFF
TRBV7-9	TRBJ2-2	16	CASSPTELAPTGELFF
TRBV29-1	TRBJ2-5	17	CSAPSGGSAGPEETQYF
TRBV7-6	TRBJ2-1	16	CASSLELAGGPGEQFF
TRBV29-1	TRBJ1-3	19	CSVVFLTPPTGDSGNTIYF
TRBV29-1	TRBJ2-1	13	CSVDRGSYNEQFF
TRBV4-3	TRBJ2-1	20	CASSPGLAGVLTAINYEQFF
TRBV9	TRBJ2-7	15	CASSVGAGAPYEQYF
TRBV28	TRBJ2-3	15	CASSPTGGASDTQYF
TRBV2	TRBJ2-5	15	CASANPPSHQETQYF
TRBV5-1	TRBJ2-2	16	CASSLNGTENTGELFF
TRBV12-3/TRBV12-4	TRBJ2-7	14	CASSLFPRTYEQYF
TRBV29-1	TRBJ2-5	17	CSVEMRGTSGSGETQYF
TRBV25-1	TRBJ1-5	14	CASSTGGDGQPQHF